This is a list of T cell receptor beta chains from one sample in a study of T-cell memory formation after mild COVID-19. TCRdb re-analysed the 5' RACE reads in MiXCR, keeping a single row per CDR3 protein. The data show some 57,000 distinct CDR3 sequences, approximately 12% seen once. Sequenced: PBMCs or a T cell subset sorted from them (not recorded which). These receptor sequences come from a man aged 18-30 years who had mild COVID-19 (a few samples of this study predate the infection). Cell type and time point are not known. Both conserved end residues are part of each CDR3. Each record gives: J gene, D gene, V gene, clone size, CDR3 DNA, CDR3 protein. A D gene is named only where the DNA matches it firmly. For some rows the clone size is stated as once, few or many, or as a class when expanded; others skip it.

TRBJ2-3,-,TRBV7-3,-,TGTGCCAGCAGCTTAATGGTTGGGGGAGATACGCAGTATTTT,CASSLMVGGDTQYF
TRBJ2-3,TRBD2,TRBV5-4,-,TGTGCCAGCAGCTCGACGACTAGCGGGGCATATACGCAGTATTTT,CASSSTTSGAYTQYF
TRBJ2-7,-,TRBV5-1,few,TGCGCCAGCAGCCCGACAGGGACTCTGGACGAGCAGTACTTC,CASSPTGTLDEQYF
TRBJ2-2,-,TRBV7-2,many,TGTGCCAGCAGCTTAGAGAGGGTAGAAAACGGCGGGGAGCTGTTTTTT,CASSLERVENGGELFF
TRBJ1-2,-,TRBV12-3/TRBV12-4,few,TGTGCCAGCAGTCCTCTGGCCGGGACGGCCACTGTCTTC,CASSPLAGTATVF
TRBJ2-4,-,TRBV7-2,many,TGTGCCAGCAGCTTAGCGAGGACAGCCAAAAACATTCAGTACTTC,CASSLARTAKNIQYF
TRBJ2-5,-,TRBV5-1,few,TGCGCCAGCAGGACAAACCAAGAGACCCAGTACTTC,CASRTNQETQYF
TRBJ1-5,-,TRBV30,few,TGTGCCTGGAGTGTCGCACTGTCCCAGCCCCAGCATTTT,CAWSVALSQPQHF
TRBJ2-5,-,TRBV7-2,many,TGTGCCAGCAGCTTAGCGGTTACTAGCCAAGAGACCCAGTACTTC,CASSLAVTSQETQYF
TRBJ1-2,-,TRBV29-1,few,TGCAGCGTTGACGCAGCTGACAGTTTGGGTGGCTACACCTTC,CSVDAADSLGGYTF
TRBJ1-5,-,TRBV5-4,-,TGTGCCAGCAGCTTGGGTCAGGGTATTTTGCAGCCCCAGCATTTT,CASSLGQGILQPQHF
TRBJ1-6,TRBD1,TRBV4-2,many,TGTGCCAGCAGCCAACCACAGGGGTCACCCCTCCACTTT,CASSQPQGSPLHF
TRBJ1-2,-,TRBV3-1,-,TGTGCCAGCCGGGGGGTGGCGGGCTATGGCTACACCTTC,CASRGVAGYGYTF
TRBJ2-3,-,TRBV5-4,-,TGTGCCAGCAGCATGACACCTTCAGATACGCAGTATTTT,CASSMTPSDTQYF
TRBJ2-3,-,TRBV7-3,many,TGTGCCAGCAGCCATGGGGGTGCGGCAGATACGCAGTATTTT,CASSHGGAADTQYF
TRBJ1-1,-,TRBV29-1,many,TGCAGCGTTGGAACAGGGAACACTGAAGCTTTCTTT,CSVGTGNTEAFF